Each of the 13 T cell receptor beta chains below was sequenced from the same sample in a study of Graves' ophthalmopathy and Graves' hyperthyroidism (dated by TCRdb to between 2017 and 2018). Sequencing was performed on an Illumina HiSeq 2000. TCR beta CDR3 regions were amplified from RNA transcripts for repertoire sequencing. The first round was an RT-PCR using HTBI primers with the Qiagen OneStep RT-PCR kit, and this first round was followed by a second-round multiplex PCR, then size selection and purification. Clones were called with MiXCR by TCRdb after fastp trimmed the public reads at Q25, and only in-frame beta chains were retained. Each CDR3 protein gets just one entry, which takes the most common genes and DNA from the rows behind it. The sample records 400,000 to 500,000 distinct CDR3 sequences, roughly 21% of which are singletons. The ten top clones hold 3% of the sample. The specimen was peripheral blood. The receptor set was obtained from a woman aged 18-30 years with stable Graves' hyperthyroidism. Donor details come from another sample of the same person, matched by shared clones.

This clonotype was picked up many times. This chain joins TRBV6-5 and TRBJ2-2; a possible D gene is TRBD2 (7 bases). The V end was cut by 6 bases, the J end by 7 bases, with 21 bases between. The germline CDR1 and CDR2 sequences are MNHEY and SVGAGI. The CDR3 totals 16 residues. DNA of the CDR3: TGTGCCAGCAGGTCCAAGGGGGGGCTTCACCTCGGGGAGCTGTTTTTT. This gives the protein CASRSKGGLHLGELFF.

The chain uses TRBV11-2 and TRBJ2-4; possible D gene TRBD1, 5 bases. Per the germline V gene, CDR1 is SGHAT and CDR2 is FQNNGV. The V end lost 6 bases, the J end lost 3 bases, and 9 bases lay between the germline ends. CDR3 length equals 13 residues. The CDR3 protein is CASRGLGKNIQYF. Written as DNA, the CDR3 is TGTGCCAGCAGGGGGCTGGGCAAAAACATTCAGTACTTC.

On this clonotype itself: With a much larger clone just one base away, this may be a read error. J is TRBJ1-6 and V is TRBV12-3 or TRBV12-4, with 10 positions matching TRBD1. The length of the CDR3 is 15 residues. Germline trimming cut 5 bases from V and 15 bases from J; bases unmatched to any gene: 13. The chain's CDR3 is CASSTGQGERPHLHF. The CDR3 DNA sequence: TGTGCCAGCAGTACCGGACAGGGGGAACGTCCACACCTCCACTTT.

The chain carries TRBV27 and TRBJ1-2; D call uncertain. In germline, CDR1 is MNHEY, CDR2 SMNVEV (reference sequence). The CDR3 consists of 12 residues. Between the trimmed V and J ends, which lost 6 bases and 13 bases, there was a span of 18 bases. The CDR3 loop reads CASSYTGVVFTF. For the CDR3, the DNA is TGTGCCAGCAGCTACACCGGGGTCGTTTTCACCTTC.

The chain is built from TRBV7-2 and TRBJ2-7; D possibly corresponds to TRBD2 (5 bases). CDR3 length: 12 amino acids. The V end lost 2 bases, the J end lost 6 bases, and 8 bases lay between the germline ends. CDR1 and CDR2 from the germline V gene are SGHTA and FQGNSA. The CDR3 loop reads CASSLSEVEQYF. In nucleotides, the CDR3 is TGTGCCAGCAGCTTATCGGAGGTCGAGCAGTACTTC.

Turning to this clonotype: Possible read error: a much larger clone is one base away. The chain combines TRBV11-2 with TRBJ2-2; TRBD1 is a possible D gene (5 bases). The CDR3 is made up of 19 amino acids. The V and J ends lost 5 bases and 1 base respectively, with 23 bases between them. Germline CDR1 and CDR2: SGHAT and FQNNGV. CDR3 nucleotide sequence: TGTGCCAGCAGCCTTCGACAGCCCTCTAAGGGTCGGAACACCGGGGAGCTGTTTTTT. This translates into CASSLRQPSKGRNTGELFF.

This clonotype was detected many times. Here the CDR3 reads CASSYPRDRFYEQYF. CDR3 in DNA: TGTGCCAGCAGTTACCCCCGGGACAGGTTCTACGAGCAGTACTTC. This chain joins TRBV6-2 or TRBV6-3 and TRBJ2-7; TRBD1 matches at 8 bases. The CDR3 runs 15 residues. With 2 bases clipped from V and 3 bases from J, the junction kept 6 bases outside the gene matches. Germline V gene lookup returns CDR1 MNHEY and CDR2 SVGEGT.

This clonotype appeared many times. This rearrangement joins TRBV28 to TRBJ2-5, with D perhaps assigned TRBD1 or TRBD2 (5 bases each). The CDR3 has 14 residues. Trimming left V 6 bases short and J 5 bases short, with 16 bases between. Germline CDR1 and CDR2: MDHEN and SYDVKM. CDR3 sequence: CASSGDVQIETQYF. In DNA, the CDR3 is TGTGCCAGCAGCGGGGACGTACAAATTGAGACCCAGTACTTC.

This clonotype was seen many times. The chain employs TRBV12-3 or TRBV12-4 and TRBJ2-7; 10 positions match TRBD1. With V trimmed by 3 bases and J by 3 bases, 2 bases remained unmatched. CDR3 length: 14 residues. The CDR3 loop is CASSLRDRGYEQYF. CDR3 bases: TGTGCCAGCAGTTTGCGGGACAGGGGCTACGAGCAGTACTTC.

This clonotype has ten or more counts. The V gene is TRBV20-1, the J gene TRBJ2-7, with 8 nucleotides matching TRBD2. This CDR3 is 14 amino acids long. Per the germline V gene, CDR1 is DFQATT and CDR2 is SNEGSKA (reference sequence). V gave up 8 bases and J gave up 2 bases; unmatched junction bases: 11. This chain's CDR3 is CSPRSGGGAYEQYF. In nucleotides, the CDR3 is TGCAGTCCCAGATCCGGGGGGGGCGCCTACGAGCAGTACTTC.

This clonotype came up many times. CDR3 nucleotides: TGCAGTGCTAGAGATATCAGGGACACTGAAGCTTTCTTT. This encodes CSARDIRDTEAFF. The genes are TRBV20-1 and TRBJ1-1, with D possibly matching TRBD1 (5 bases). This CDR3 is built from 13 residues. The V end lost 0 bases, the J end lost 3 bases, and 8 bases lay between the germline ends. Per germline, CDR1 DFQATT and CDR2 SNEGSKA (reference sequence).

This clonotype was observed many times. This chain uses TRBV6-1 with TRBJ2-7; a possible D gene is TRBD2 (5 bases). In germline, CDR1 is MNHNS, CDR2 SASEGT. Trimming cost V 6 bases and J 3 bases, with 15 bases left between them. This CDR3 spans 14 amino acids. CDR3: CASSTSGNRYEQYF. CDR3 sequence (DNA): TGTGCCAGCAGCACCTCCGGGAATCGCTACGAGCAGTACTTC.

Only a few counts were recorded for this clonotype. The chain employs TRBV5-6 and TRBJ1-1; 7 bases fit TRBD1. Germline-derived CDR1 and CDR2 are SGHDT and YYEEEE. V was pared by 0 bases and J by 8 bases, with 4 bases of the junction left unmatched. This CDR3 is 13 amino acids long. The CDR3 coding sequence is TGTGCCAGCAGCTTGGACAGCAGGGGGGAAGCTTTCTTT. Amino acid sequence: CASSLDSRGEAFF. The full variable domain, with the rest looked up from reference TRBV5-6 and TRBJ1-1, is DAGVTQSPTHLIKTRGQQVTLRCSPKSGHDTVSWYQQALGQGPQFIFQYYEEEERQRGNFPDRFSGHQFPNYSSELNVNALLLGDSALYLCASSLDSRGEAFFGQGTRLTVV.